The clone carrying this TCR beta chain came up once. These data are taken from a study of cytomegalovirus exposure and HLA in healthy donors. Primers included in the PCR were 60 Vbeta and 13 Jbeta primers. Clones were read by immunoSEQ multiplex PCR, and TCRdb kept only the in-frame ones, dropping some. The sample lists roughly 99,000 clones, around three quarters occurring once. The source of this sequence is a male donor in good health and CMV-seropositive. The sample comprised PBMCs.

The CDR3 sequence: CAWSGTGTGQPQHF. In DNA, the CDR3 is TGTGCCTGGAGCGGGACAGGGACGGGTCAGCCCCAGCATTTT. The rearrangement links TRBV30 to TRBJ1-5, with 9 bases that match TRBD1. Per germline, CDR1 GTSNPN and CDR2 SVGIG (reference sequence). Germline trimming cut 3 bases from V and 6 bases from J; bases unmatched to any gene: 6. The CDR3 covers 14 residues.